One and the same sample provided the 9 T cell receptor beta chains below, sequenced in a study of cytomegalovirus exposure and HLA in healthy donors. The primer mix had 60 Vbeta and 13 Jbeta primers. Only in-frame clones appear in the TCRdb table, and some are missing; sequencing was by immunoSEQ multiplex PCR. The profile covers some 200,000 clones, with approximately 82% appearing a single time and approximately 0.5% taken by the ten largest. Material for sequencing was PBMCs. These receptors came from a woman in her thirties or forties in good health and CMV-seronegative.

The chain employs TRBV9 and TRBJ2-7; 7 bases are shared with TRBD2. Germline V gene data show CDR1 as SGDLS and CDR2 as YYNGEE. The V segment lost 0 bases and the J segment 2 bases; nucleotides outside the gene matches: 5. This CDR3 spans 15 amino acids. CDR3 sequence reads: CASSVAPGTTYEQYF. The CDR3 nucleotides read TGTGCCAGCAGCGTAGCGCCAGGGACTACCTACGAGCAGTACTTC.

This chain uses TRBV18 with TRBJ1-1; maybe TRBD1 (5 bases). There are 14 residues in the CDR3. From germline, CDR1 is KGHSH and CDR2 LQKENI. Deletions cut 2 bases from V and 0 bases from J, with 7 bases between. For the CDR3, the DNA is TGTGCCAGCTCACCAAAGACAGTGAACACTGAAGCTTTCTTT. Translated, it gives CASSPKTVNTEAFF.

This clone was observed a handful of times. The CDR3 reads CASSPTGTGDTEAFF. The DNA for the CDR3 is TGTGCCAGCAGCCCGACCGGGACAGGGGACACTGAAGCTTTCTTT. This chain connects TRBV5-4 to TRBJ1-1; 10 bases align to TRBD1. The CDR3 length is 15 residues. V lost 4 bases and J lost 3; bases outside the gene matches: 6. The germline CDR1 and CDR2 sequences are SGHNT and YYREEE (reference sequence).

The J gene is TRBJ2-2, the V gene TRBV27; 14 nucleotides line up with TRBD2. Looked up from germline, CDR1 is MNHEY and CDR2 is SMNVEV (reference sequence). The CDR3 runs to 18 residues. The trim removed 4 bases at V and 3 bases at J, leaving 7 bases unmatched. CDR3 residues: CASSSRTSGGLHTGELFF. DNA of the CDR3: TGTGCCAGCAGTTCCCGGACTAGCGGGGGGCTTCACACCGGGGAGCTGTTTTTT.

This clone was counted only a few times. The CDR3 protein is CASSPKGGTNEKLFF. The CDR3 DNA reads TGTGCCAGCAGCCCGAAAGGGGGCACTAATGAAAAACTGTTTTTT. The chain has TRBV7-9 and TRBJ1-4; TRBD1 matches at 7 bases. CDR3 length: 15 amino acids. V lost 5 bases, J lost 2 bases, and 5 bases stayed unmatched. From germline, CDR1 is SEHNR and CDR2 FQNEAQ (reference sequence).

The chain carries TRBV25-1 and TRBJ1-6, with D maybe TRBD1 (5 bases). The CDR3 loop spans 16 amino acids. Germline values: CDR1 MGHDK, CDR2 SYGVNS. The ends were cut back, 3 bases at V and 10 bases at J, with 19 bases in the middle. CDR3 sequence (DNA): TGTGCCAGCAGTGACATAACAGGTACCGGCGTATCACCCCTCCACTTT. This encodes CASSDITGTGVSPLHF.

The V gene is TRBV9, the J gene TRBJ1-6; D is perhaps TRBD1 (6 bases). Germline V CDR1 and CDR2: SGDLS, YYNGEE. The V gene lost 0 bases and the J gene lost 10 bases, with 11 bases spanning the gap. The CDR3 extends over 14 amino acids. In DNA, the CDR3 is TGTGCCAGCAGCGTAGACCCAGGGGAATCACCCCTCCACTTT. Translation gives CASSVDPGESPLHF.

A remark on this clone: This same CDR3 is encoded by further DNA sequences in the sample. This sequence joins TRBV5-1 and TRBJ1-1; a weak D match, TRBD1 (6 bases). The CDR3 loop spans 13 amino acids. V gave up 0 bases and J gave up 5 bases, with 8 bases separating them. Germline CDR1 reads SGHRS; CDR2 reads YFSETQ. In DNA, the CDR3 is TGCGCCAGCAGCTTGGACAGGGCGACTGAAGCTTTCTTT. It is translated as CASSLDRATEAFF.

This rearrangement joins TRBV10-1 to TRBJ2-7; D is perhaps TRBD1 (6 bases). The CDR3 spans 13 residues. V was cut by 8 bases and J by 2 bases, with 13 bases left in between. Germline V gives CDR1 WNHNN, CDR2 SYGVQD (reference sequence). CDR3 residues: CASFFRGAYEQYF. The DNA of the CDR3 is TGCGCCAGCTTTTTCAGGGGCGCCTACGAGCAGTACTTC.